The source of this TCR beta chain is a study of CD8 T cells in ankylosing spondylitis. TCRdb reprocessed the 5' RACE reads via MiXCR and lists one record per CDR3 protein. The sample consists of tens of thousands of distinct CDR3 sequences, 4.5% to 6% of them appearing once. This clonotype came up many times. Trimming took 9 bases from V and 5 from J, leaving 10 bases between them. The CDR3 is made up of 11 amino acids. Germline V gene data show CDR1 as SEHNR and CDR2 as FQNEAQ (reference sequence). The rearrangement joins TRBV7-9 to TRBJ2-5; D may be TRBD2 (5 bases). Input material: blood, either unsorted or a sorted T cell fraction (not recorded which). The receptor was isolated from a male donor with ankylosing spondylitis or in good health (not recorded which). The DNA of the CDR3 is TGTGCCAGTCAAGGCGGGGAGACCCAGTACTTC. Its translation: CASQGGETQYF.